Below, one T cell receptor (beta chain) is given with its context. Its cognate antigen is unknown. Clones were sequenced by immunoSEQ multiplex PCR, and TCRdb holds only the in-frame ones, with some missing. The sample consists of 99,000 or so clones, roughly 95% of them appearing once. This sample is part of a study of OX40 agonist ivuxolimab in advanced cancers. Study in general: Anti-PD-1, anti-PD-L1 or anti-CTLA-4 therapy given earlier was allowed, and around 40% had some. General study findings and limits: CD4+ and CD8+ T cells in blood underwent clonal expansion by week 6 at 0.1 to 3.0 mg/kg.

CDR3 length: 14 amino acids. V was trimmed by 4 bases and J by 0 bases, leaving 7 bases between them. Germline values: CDR1 SGHAT, CDR2 FQDESV (reference sequence). The sample here was CD4+ or CD8+ T cells sorted from blood, taken in a trial of the OX40 agonist ivuxolimab. The chain employs TRBV11-1 and TRBJ1-3, with D unclear. The origin of this receptor is an adult with an advanced solid tumor such as melanoma, head and neck, liver or kidney cancer. The CDR3: CASSSDVSGNTIYF. The CDR3 DNA follows: TGTGCCAGCAGCTCCGACGTCTCTGGAAACACCATATATTTT.